The 9 T cell receptor beta chains in this list originate from one sample, sequenced in a study of blood T cell repertoires in COVID-19. Here immunoSEQ multiplex PCR was the method, and the copy in TCRdb shows in-frame clones only, minus some. The sample records under 200,000 clones, about 85% being singletons. The sequenced sample consisted of peripheral blood. All receptors derive from a woman aged 60 to 75 with COVID-19, enrolled during active disease.

Concerning this clone itself: The same CDR3 can be traced to other DNA sequences in this sample. The chain employs TRBV7-2 and TRBJ1-1, with D possibly being TRBD1 (5 bases). The V end lost 2 bases, the J end lost 1 base, and 8 bases lay between the germline ends. CDR1 and CDR2 from the germline V gene are SGHTA and FQGNSA. This CDR3 has 14 amino acids. The CDR3 DNA reads TGTGCCAGCAGCTTAAATACAGGGAACACTGAAGCTTTCTTT. It codes for CASSLNTGNTEAFF.

This sequence joins TRBV18 and TRBJ2-1; 9 bases map to TRBD2. Trimming removed 3 bases from V and 6 bases from J; junction bases left unmatched: 3. Germline V gene data show CDR1 as KGHSH and CDR2 as LQKENI. CDR3 length: 14 amino acids. CDR3 amino acids: CASSPASGVNEQFF. In DNA, the CDR3 is TGTGCCAGCTCACCTGCTAGCGGGGTCAATGAGCAGTTCTTC.

V gene TRBV25-1 combines with J gene TRBJ1-1; unclear D gene. Germline V lookup: CDR1 MGHDK, CDR2 SYGVNS. The CDR3 is made up of 14 amino acids. Deletions cut 3 bases from V and 4 bases from J, with 12 bases between. The CDR3 loop is CASSEWGAFTEAFF. The CDR3 region has the DNA TGTGCCAGCAGTGAGTGGGGAGCCTTCACTGAAGCTTTCTTT.

The rearrangement links TRBV5-5 to TRBJ1-6; D is perhaps TRBD1 (6 bases). Germline V gives CDR1 SGHKS, CDR2 YYEKEE (reference sequence). This CDR3 is 15 amino acids long. V lost 2 bases, J lost 5 bases, and 11 bases lay in between. The CDR3 loop is CASSFIAGDNSPLHF. CDR3 sequence (DNA): TGTGCCAGCAGCTTTATCGCAGGGGATAATTCACCCCTCCACTTT.

The CDR3 DNA follows: TGTGCCAGCAGTACCCCGACAGGGGGGACTGAAGCTTTCTTT. Translation: CASSTPTGGTEAFF. The chain carries TRBV6-5 and TRBJ1-1, with 9 bases aligning to TRBD1. Per germline, CDR1 MNHEY and CDR2 SVGAGI. The CDR3 extends over 14 amino acids. The ends lost 5 bases at V and 5 bases at J; junction bases unmatched: 6.

This chain uses TRBV19 with TRBJ1-1; 7 bases map to TRBD1. Trimming cost V 5 bases and J 2 bases; bases outside gene matches: 8. The CDR3 extends over 15 amino acids. Germline V gives CDR1 LNHDA, CDR2 SQIVND (reference sequence). CDR3 DNA sequence: TGTGCCAGTAGTTCCCCCGGGACAGCCAACACTGAAGCTTTCTTT. Translation gives CASSSPGTANTEAFF.

V is TRBV6-6 and J is TRBJ1-5; perhaps TRBD1 as D (5 bases). Germline V gene data show CDR1 as MNHNY and CDR2 as SVGAGI (reference sequence). The CDR3 has 16 amino acids. Trimming pared 3 bases from V and 0 bases from J, leaving 12 bases between. The CDR3 DNA is TGTGCCAGCAGTTATTTTGGGGGGTATAGCAATCAGCCCCAGCATTTT. Translation gives CASSYFGGYSNQPQHF.

This chain joins TRBV5-1 and TRBJ1-1, with 9 bases matching TRBD1. Germline CDR1 and CDR2: SGHRS and YFSETQ. The length of the CDR3 is 16 residues. V was clipped by 4 bases and J by 6 bases; unmatched bases: 13. The CDR3 loop is CASSQTELTGGAEAFF. CDR3 DNA: TGCGCCAGCAGCCAAACCGAGTTGACAGGGGGAGCTGAAGCTTTCTTT.

J is TRBJ2-1 and V is TRBV19; possibly TRBD2 for D (6 bases). CDR3 length: 14 residues. Germline CDR1 and CDR2: LNHDA and SQIVND (reference sequence). The CDR3 DNA follows: TGTGCTTGCCGGGGGTCGGGGACCTACAATGAGCAGTTCTTC. Its translation: CACRGSGTYNEQFF.